This T cell receptor (beta chain) was obtained from a study of blood T cell repertoires in COVID-19. From germline, CDR1 is SQVTM and CDR2 ANQGSEA. Between the trimmed V and J ends, which lost 3 bases and 5 bases, there was a span of 7 bases. The CDR3 is 11 residues long. Per the study methods: Cell counts per sample came from amplifying reference gene primers. Repertoires were generated with immunoSEQ multiplex PCR, while TCRdb's copy carries only in-frame clones and drops some. Clonal size and the V and J genes are those of that table, whereas D and trimming came from the DNA. The profile shows approximately 88,000 clones, 75% to 80% of them singletons.

This sequence joins TRBV29-1 and TRBJ1-2; D is ambiguous. Sequencing was carried out using peripheral blood. The sequence was collected from a man in his 70s with COVID-19, enrolled during active disease. For the CDR3, the DNA is TGCAGCGTTGATACGGGGTATGGCTACACCTTC. It encodes CSVDTGYGYTF.